A selection of T cell receptor beta chains follows, all from one sample in a study of molecular identifiers for immune sequencing clone quantification. TCRdb called the PCR reads again in MiXCR, with one record for every CDR3 protein. The sample lists around 480,000 distinct CDR3 sequences, over 20% occurring once. What was sequenced was naive CD8+ T cells from blood, with Jurkat cell RNA spiked in. These receptors were taken from a human donor in good health. Some libraries in this study had Jurkat cell RNA spiked in. CDR3s include the opening cysteine and the closing phenylalanine or tryptophan. Fields, in order: J gene, V gene, clone size, D gene, CDR3 DNA, CDR3 protein. The D gene is left open where the match is weak. Size is stated for part of the rows, as once, few or many counts, or as a class when the clone is expanded.

J: TRBJ2-3; V: TRBV28; size: many; D: TRBD2; DNA: TGTGCCAGCAGTTTCGGGACTAGCGGGCTCACAGATACGCAGTATTTT; CDR3: CASSFGTSGLTDTQYF
J: TRBJ2-1; V: TRBV9; size: few; D: NA; DNA: TGTGCCAGCAGCGCCCCGAGGGGCAATGAGCAGTTCTTC; CDR3: CASSAPRGNEQFF
J: TRBJ1-1; V: TRBV13; size: many; D: NA; DNA: TGTGCCAGCAGCTCCAGGACATCGGCGGAAGCTTTCTTT; CDR3: CASSSRTSAEAFF
J: TRBJ1-5; V: TRBV2; size: few; D: NA; DNA: TGTGTCAGCAGCCTGGGGAGCAATCAGCCCCAGCATTTT; CDR3: CVSSLGSNQPQHF
J: TRBJ2-7; V: TRBV29-1; size: many; D: NA; DNA: TGCAGCGTTGAAACACCTTACTCCTACGAGCAGTACTTC; CDR3: CSVETPYSYEQYF
J: TRBJ2-7; V: TRBV4-3; size: NA; D: NA; DNA: TGCGCCAGCAGCCAAGGGGACCGGAGTCCCTACGAGCAGTACTTC; CDR3: CASSQGDRSPYEQYF
J: TRBJ2-7; V: TRBV29-1; size: few; D: NA; DNA: TGCAGCGTAGGTCAGGGGCTAGGGGACGAGCAGTACTTC; CDR3: CSVGQGLGDEQYF
J: TRBJ2-1; V: TRBV4-3; size: many; D: NA; DNA: TGCGCCAGCAGCCAAGCAGCCGGGATTGAGCAGTTCTTC; CDR3: CASSQAAGIEQFF
J: TRBJ1-1; V: TRBV30; size: NA; D: NA; DNA: TGTGCCTGGAGTGATGACACTGAAGCTTTCTTT; CDR3: CAWSDDTEAFF
J: TRBJ2-7; V: TRBV5-1; size: many; D: TRBD2; DNA: TGCGCCAGCAGCCAGACTAGCGTCTACGAGCAGTACTTC; CDR3: CASSQTSVYEQYF
J: TRBJ2-4; V: TRBV5-8; size: NA; D: NA; DNA: TGTGCCAGCAGCTTGGGTTACGGAGGCAAAAACATTCGGTACTTC; CDR3: CASSLGYGGKNIRYF
J: TRBJ2-2; V: TRBV21-1; size: many; D: NA; DNA: TGTGCCAGCAGCAAAGGCTGGACTAGCGGTACCCGAGCGAACACCGGGGAGCTGTTTTTT; CDR3: CASSKGWTSGTRANTGELFF
J: TRBJ1-3; V: TRBV28; size: NA; D: NA; DNA: TGTGCCAGCGGTACTTCCACCAGGGCCGGAAACACCATATATTTT; CDR3: CASGTSTRAGNTIYF
J: TRBJ1-2; V: TRBV23-1; size: few; D: NA; DNA: TGCGCCAGCATAGGGGCCTTCTATGGCTACACCTTC; CDR3: CASIGAFYGYTF
J: TRBJ1-4; V: TRBV30; size: many; D: NA; DNA: TGTGCCTGGAGTGATGGGGGGAATGAAAAACTGTTTTTT; CDR3: CAWSDGGNEKLFF
J: TRBJ2-1; V: TRBV30; size: NA; D: TRBD2; DNA: TGTGCCTGGAGTGTAGGACTAGCGAGAGTTGTCTATGAGCAGTTCTTC; CDR3: CAWSVGLARVVYEQFF
J: TRBJ2-7; V: TRBV4-2; size: few; D: TRBD2; DNA: TGTGCCAGCAGCCAAGAATCTAGCGGGACTTCGCTCTACGAGCAGTACTTC; CDR3: CASSQESSGTSLYEQYF
J: TRBJ2-5; V: TRBV7-7; size: few; D: TRBD1; DNA: TGTGCTAGCAGCTTAGGGTTCCGGGACAGCCATCGAACCCAGTACTTC; CDR3: CASSLGFRDSHRTQYF
J: TRBJ1-5; V: TRBV6-1; size: many; D: TRBD1; DNA: TGTGCCAGCAGTGAACTGAAGGGGGCTGAGGGCAATCAGCCCCAGCATTTT; CDR3: CASSELKGAEGNQPQHF
J: TRBJ2-3; V: TRBV6-2/TRBV6-3; size: NA; D: NA; DNA: TGTACCTGCAGTTACTCTACCCCAAGGGGTACGCAGTATTTT; CDR3: CTCSYSTPRGTQYF
J: TRBJ2-7; V: TRBV5-1; size: NA; D: NA; DNA: TGCGCCAGCAGCTTGGAGGCCGGTTGGGCCTACGAGCAGTACTTC; CDR3: CASSLEAGWAYEQYF
J: TRBJ2-7; V: TRBV11-2; size: few; D: NA; DNA: TGTGCCAGCAGCCCGTATTCGGGAGCGTACGAGCAGTACTTC; CDR3: CASSPYSGAYEQYF